The 18 T cell receptor beta chains given below trace back to one sample, sequenced in a study of shared clonotypes between healthy human individuals. The method was immunoSEQ multiplex PCR; TCRdb's version includes in-frame clones alone and lacks a portion of them. The sample holds around 2.1 million clones, approximately 94% seen once. Sequenced material: naive CD4+ T cells sorted from blood. Regarding subset: CD45RA+ positively selected. These receptors all stem from a man in his late teens or twenties in good health.

The CDR3, as DNA: TGCGCCAGCAGCTTTAGCCCGGGGGGGCACACAGATACGCAGTATTTT. It codes for CASSFSPGGHTDTQYF. The J gene is TRBJ2-3, the V gene TRBV5-1; 8 positions match TRBD2. J was trimmed by 2 bases and V by 2 bases; bases with no gene match: 7. The CDR3 contains 16 residues. The V gene's germline CDR1 is SGHRS and CDR2 YFSETQ.

The chain uses TRBV5-1 and TRBJ1-2; TRBD1 agrees at 7 bases. This CDR3 has 14 amino acids. Germline V lookup: CDR1 SGHRS, CDR2 YFSETQ. V was clipped by 3 bases and J by 8 bases; unmatched bases: 10. CDR3: CASSYRDSLEGYTF. CDR3 nucleotide sequence: TGCGCCAGCAGCTACCGGGACAGTTTAGAGGGCTACACCTTC. The whole variable domain, remainder taken from reference TRBV5-1 and TRBJ1-2, is KAGVTQTPRYLIKTRGQQVTLSCSPISGHRSVSWYQQTPGQGLQFLFEYFSETQRNKGNFPGRFSGRQFSNSRSEMNVSTLELGDSALYLCASSYRDSLEGYTFGSGTRLTVV.

The chain uses TRBV5-1 and TRBJ2-1; either TRBD1 or TRBD2 may fit D (5 bases each). This CDR3 contains 13 residues. Deletions cut 3 bases from V and 9 bases from J, with 13 bases between. Germline-derived CDR1 and CDR2 are SGHRS and YFSETQ. In DNA, the CDR3 is TGCGCCAGCAGCTACACCGGGACGAGTGAGCAGTTCTTC. It encodes CASSYTGTSEQFF.

V gene TRBV6-6 combines with J gene TRBJ1-6, with a possible D match to TRBD1 (5 bases). Trimming pared 7 bases from V and 7 bases from J, leaving 8 bases between. CDR1 MNHNY and CDR2 SVGAGI come from the germline V gene (reference sequence). The CDR3 sequence is 12 residues long. CDR3: CASMAGNSPLHF. CDR3 in DNA: TGTGCCAGCATGGCAGGGAATTCACCCCTCCACTTT.

J is TRBJ2-3 and V is TRBV2; a weak D match, TRBD2 (6 bases). The ends were cut back, 7 bases at V and 2 bases at J, with 19 bases in the middle. The CDR3 is made up of 16 amino acids. Germline V CDR1 and CDR2: SNHLY, FYNNEI. The CDR3 nucleotides read TGTGCCAGCACCTCCGTTAGCGGAGGATTCACAGATACGCAGTATTTT. It specifies CASTSVSGGFTDTQYF.

V is TRBV27 and J is TRBJ1-2; 10 bases are shared with TRBD1. Germline values: CDR1 MNHEY, CDR2 SMNVEV (reference sequence). There are 16 residues in the CDR3. Trimming cost V 4 bases and J 4 bases; bases outside gene matches: 9. The CDR3 is CASSSPSDRGSYGYTF. For the CDR3, the DNA is TGTGCCAGCAGTTCCCCATCGGACAGGGGGTCCTATGGCTACACCTTC.

This chain connects TRBV2 to TRBJ1-2, with D perhaps TRBD1 (6 bases). Between the trimmed V and J ends, which lost 3 bases and 2 bases, there was a span of 13 bases. Germline V lookup: CDR1 SNHLY, CDR2 FYNNEI. This CDR3 is built from 15 residues. This CDR3 is CASSDPSQGNYGYTF. The CDR3 DNA sequence: TGTGCCAGCAGTGATCCCTCACAGGGCAACTATGGCTACACCTTC.

The CDR3 region has the DNA TGTGCCAGCAGTGAAGGTCCCCCGGGATACCTAAACTATGGCTACACCTTC. Its protein is CASSEGPPGYLNYGYTF. The V and J genes are TRBV6-1 and TRBJ1-2; D uncertain. Germline lookup yields CDR1 MNHNS and CDR2 SASEGT. CDR3 length: 17 residues. Trimming stripped 1 base from V and 2 bases from J, with 17 bases between.

A single count supports this clone. The gene calls are TRBV7-8 and TRBJ2-1; the D is unclear. CDR3 size: 16 residues. Trimming pared 2 bases from V and 0 bases from J, leaving 11 bases between. CDR1 and CDR2 from the germline V gene are SGHVS and FQNEAQ. CDR3 loop: CASSLRSPSSYNEQFF. Written as DNA, the CDR3 is TGTGCCAGCAGCTTACGTAGCCCGAGCTCCTACAATGAGCAGTTCTTC.

This chain connects TRBV19 to TRBJ1-2; TRBD1 matches 12 bases. V lost 9 bases to trimming and J lost 6 bases; unmatched junction nucleotides: 8. This CDR3 region has 14 residues. In germline, CDR1 is LNHDA, CDR2 SQIVND (reference sequence). The CDR3, as DNA: TGTGCCAGCAGACCCGGGACAGGGGGCCATGGCTACACCTTC. Protein sequence: CASRPGTGGHGYTF.

This clone was counted once. This specimen includes other DNA sequences encoding the same CDR3. This chain connects TRBV6-6 to TRBJ2-5; D is uncertain. V was shortened by 0 bases and J by 2 bases, with 4 bases between the two germline ends. The germline V gene encodes CDR1 MNHNY and CDR2 SVGAGI (reference sequence). CDR3 length: 13 residues. The CDR3 region is CASSYSAQETQYF. CDR3 nucleotide sequence: TGTGCCAGCAGTTACTCGGCACAAGAGACCCAGTACTTC.

The chain couples TRBV4-3 to TRBJ2-5; D ambiguous. V lost 0 bases, J lost 5 bases, and 13 bases lay in between. The CDR3 totals 15 residues. The germline V gene has CDR1 LGHNA and CDR2 YSLEER. CDR3 nucleotide sequence: TGCGCCAGCAGCCAAGAAGGTACAGTTCAGGAGACCCAGTACTTC. Its protein product is CASSQEGTVQETQYF.

The V call is TRBV15, the J call TRBJ2-5; D possibly corresponds to TRBD2 (5 bases). Germline CDR1 reads LNHNV; CDR2 reads YYDKDF (reference sequence). V shed 5 bases and J shed 3 bases, with 19 bases lying between them. The CDR3 extends over 16 amino acids. The chain's CDR3 is CATSPIPNSGEETQYF. The CDR3 region has the DNA TGTGCCACCAGCCCGATCCCGAACAGCGGAGAAGAGACCCAGTACTTC. Full variable domain (remainder filled in from reference TRBV15 and TRBJ2-5): DAMVIQNPRYQVTQFGKPVTLSCSQTLNHNVMYWYQQKSSQAPKLLFHYYDKDFNNEADTPDNFQSRRPNTSFCFLDIRSPGLGDTAMYLCATSPIPNSGEETQYFGPGTRLLVL.

The genes are TRBV6-5 and TRBJ2-3; the D gene is possibly TRBD1 (5 bases). Trimming left V 6 bases short and J 6 bases short, with 16 bases between. Germline V CDR1 and CDR2: MNHEY, SVGAGI. The CDR3 extends over 14 amino acids. The CDR3 loop reads CASSQDTVRDTQYF. The CDR3 nucleotides are TGTGCCAGCAGCCAGGACACAGTCAGGGATACGCAGTATTTT.

The chain is built from TRBV2 and TRBJ2-1; 7 bases line up with TRBD2. The V gene's germline CDR1 is SNHLY and CDR2 FYNNEI. The CDR3 length is 15 residues. V lost 6 bases to trimming and J lost 7 bases; unmatched junction nucleotides: 12. The CDR3 is CASRKSGAAGNEQFF. Here the CDR3 DNA reads TGTGCCAGCAGAAAGAGCGGGGCCGCGGGGAATGAGCAGTTCTTC.

The chain couples TRBV5-5 to TRBJ1-2, with a weak D call TRBD1 (6 bases). Germline lookup yields CDR1 SGHKS and CDR2 YYEKEE (reference sequence). This CDR3 is built from 15 residues. Trimming pared 1 base from V and 2 bases from J, leaving 12 bases between. The CDR3: CASSLLGAWNYGYTF. The CDR3 nucleotides read TGTGCCAGCAGCTTGCTGGGGGCATGGAACTATGGCTACACCTTC.

The rearrangement joins TRBV18 to TRBJ2-1; D may be TRBD2 (6 bases). The CDR3 is 12 residues long. The germline V and J ends were trimmed by 1 base and 11 bases, with 9 bases remaining between them. The germline V gene has CDR1 KGHSH and CDR2 LQKENI. The CDR3 loop reads CASSPRGLQQFF. CDR3 coding DNA: TGTGCCAGCTCACCACGGGGACTTCAGCAGTTCTTC.

This clone has a single count. V gene TRBV11-2 combines with J gene TRBJ2-5; TRBD2 might be the D (6 bases). V lost 6 bases to trimming and J lost 5 bases, with 13 bases between them. The CDR3 covers 13 residues. Germline V lookup: CDR1 SGHAT, CDR2 FQNNGV. The CDR3 region is CASRETSRETQYF. The CDR3 bases are TGTGCCAGCAGAGAGACTAGTCGGGAGACCCAGTACTTC.